One sample yielded the 30 T cell receptor beta chains listed below, sequenced in a study of T cells in Graves' hyperthyroidism and ophthalmopathy. RNA transcripts yielded amplified TCR beta CDR3 regions. First-round RT-PCR of the TCR CDR3 relied on the HTBI primer set. TCRdb fed the multiplex PCR reads into MiXCR, producing one record per CDR3 protein. Of approximately 710,000 distinct CDR3 sequences listed, about 18% are singletons. Sample: blood. These receptors were obtained from a man aged 45-60 years with Graves' hyperthyroidism.

Ten or more counts support this clonotype. This chain connects TRBV19 to TRBJ1-1; D uncertain. V lost 3 bases, J lost 1 base, and 12 bases lay in between. Per germline, CDR1 LNHDA and CDR2 SQIVND (reference sequence). The CDR3 runs to 15 residues. DNA for the CDR3: TGTGCCAGTAGTATTCGGAGCGTTAAGAACACTGAAGCTTTCTTT. Protein sequence: CASSIRSVKNTEAFF.

This clonotype showed up many times. This rearrangement joins TRBV6-1 to TRBJ2-6; D gene unclear. Trimming stripped 3 bases from V and 2 bases from J, with 5 bases between. This CDR3 is built from 14 residues. From germline, CDR1 is MNHNS and CDR2 SASEGT. CDR3 sequence (DNA): TGTGCCAGCAGTGACGGTCCTGGGGCCAACGTCCTGACTTTC. Amino acid sequence: CASSDGPGANVLTF.

This clonotype was picked up many times. The genes are TRBV7-8 and TRBJ1-2; D call uncertain. V was pared by 4 bases and J by 2 bases, with 14 bases between. This CDR3 region has 15 residues. Germline V gene sequence: CDR1 SGHVS, CDR2 FQNEAQ. In nucleotides, the CDR3 is TGTGCCAGCAGCTCGTACAAGCTCCAGAACTATGGCTACACCTTC. It specifies CASSSYKLQNYGYTF.

Many counts were recorded for this clonotype. The rearrangement joins TRBV27 to TRBJ2-7; TRBD1 aligns across 10 bases. The CDR3 has 14 residues. V gave up 6 bases and J gave up 4 bases; unmatched junction bases: 6. Germline V gene data show CDR1 as MNHEY and CDR2 as SMNVEV (reference sequence). The CDR3 spells CASSGTGVNYEQYF. CDR3 nucleotides: TGTGCCAGCAGCGGGACAGGGGTTAATTACGAGCAGTACTTC.

This clonotype came up many times. V usage is TRBV11-2 and J usage is TRBJ1-1, with a tentative D call TRBD1 (5 bases). The CDR3 runs 13 residues. The germline CDR1 and CDR2 sequences are SGHAT and FQNNGV. V was trimmed by 10 bases and J by 8 bases, leaving 20 bases between them. The CDR3 nucleotides read TGTGCCACCCGGGGGACCGTCACCCCGGAAGCTTTCTTT. Its protein is CATRGTVTPEAFF.

V usage is TRBV11-2 and J usage is TRBJ1-2; D remains unclear. The V and J ends lost 5 bases and 8 bases respectively, with 21 bases between them. CDR3 length: 15 residues. Germline V gene sequence: CDR1 SGHAT, CDR2 FQNNGV. The CDR3 DNA is TGTGCCAGCAGCCCCGGTGTGGGCAGCCGCCAGGGCTACACCTTC. It yields the protein CASSPGVGSRQGYTF.

The CDR3 bases are TGTGCCAGCAGTGAATCTTATAGGGGAGCTTTCTTT. It encodes CASSESYRGAFF. The chain links TRBV25-1 to TRBJ2-2; possibly TRBD1 for D (5 bases). The J call may not be correct, given that the DNA end is closer to TRBJ1-1. The CDR3 totals 12 residues. Germline CDR1 MGHDK, CDR2 SYGVNS.

The chain couples TRBV12-3 or TRBV12-4 to TRBJ2-1; D might be TRBD1 or TRBD2, each matching 5 bases. The length of the CDR3 is 13 residues. V was trimmed by 6 bases and J by 5 bases, leaving 11 bases between them. CDR3 loop: CASSNPGHNEQFF. CDR3 DNA sequence: TGTGCCAGCAGCAACCCGGGGCACAATGAGCAGTTCTTC.

This clonotype was picked up many times. Here the CDR3 reads CASSLGVRGGGNEQFF. The DNA of the CDR3 is TGTGCCAGCAGCTTAGGAGTGAGAGGGGGGGGCAATGAGCAGTTCTTC. The chain is built from TRBV7-2 and TRBJ2-1; D might be TRBD2 (7 bases). V dropped 1 base and J dropped 6 bases, with 16 bases sitting between them. Germline CDR1 and CDR2: SGHTA and FQGNSA. This CDR3 is 16 amino acids long.

The V gene is TRBV7-3, the J gene TRBJ1-6; D uncertain. Trimming stripped 5 bases from V and 7 bases from J, with 12 bases between. This CDR3 contains 14 residues. Germline assignment: CDR1 SGHTA and CDR2 FQGTGA. The CDR3 sequence: CASSADGTNSPLHF. The CDR3, as DNA: TGTGCCAGCAGCGCCGACGGAACAAATTCACCCCTCCACTTT.

The table lists this clonotype with many counts. The chain joins TRBV12-3 or TRBV12-4 to TRBJ2-2; 8 nucleotides agree with TRBD2. The CDR3 has 15 amino acids. Trimming at V came to 5 bases and at J to 3 bases, leaving 5 bases not matched to a gene. CDR3 DNA sequence: TGTGCCAGCAGTCCAAAACTAGCGGACACCGGGGAGCTGTTTTTT. Protein product: CASSPKLADTGELFF.

This clonotype was counted a single time. The rearrangement uses TRBV18 and TRBJ2-5, with D uncertain. This CDR3 is 13 amino acids long. Deletions cut 3 bases from V and 5 bases from J, with 10 bases between. CDR1 and CDR2 (germline): KGHSH, LQKENI. This CDR3 is CASSPNVRETQYF. CDR3 DNA sequence: TGTGCCAGCTCACCGAACGTGCGGGAGACCCAGTACTTC. Based on the CDR3 plus reference TRBV18 and TRBJ2-5, the full variable domain is NAGVMQNPRHLVRRRGQEARLRCSPMKGHSHVYWYRQLPEEGLKFMVYLQKENIIDESGMPKERFSAEFPKEGPSILRIQQVVRGDSAAYFCASSPNVRETQYFGPGTRLLVL.

With regard to this clonotype: A much larger clone sits a single nucleotide away, making a read error possible. The V and J genes are TRBV28 and TRBJ1-5; D not resolved. The CDR3 has 15 amino acids. Between the trimmed V and J ends, which lost 1 base and 5 bases, there was a span of 12 bases. CDR1 MDHEN and CDR2 SYDVKM come from the germline V gene. The chain's CDR3 is CASSLLWGSDQPQHF. The CDR3, as DNA: TGTGCCAGCAGTTTATTATGGGGAAGCGATCAGCCCCAGCATTTT.

This clonotype was counted many times. This chain uses TRBV20-1 with TRBJ2-1; 8 bases are a match to TRBD2. CDR3 length equals 15 residues. Germline trimming cut 5 bases from V and 7 bases from J; bases unmatched to any gene: 13. Germline-derived CDR1 and CDR2 are DFQATT and SNEGSKA (reference sequence). The CDR3 region has the DNA TGCAGTGCTCCAGTGGTGTCGGGAGGGAGTAATGAGCAGTTCTTC. Its protein is CSAPVVSGGSNEQFF.

This CDR3 is CSARDRTSGSSYNEQFF. DNA for the CDR3: TGCAGTGCTAGAGACCGGACTAGCGGGAGTAGCTACAATGAGCAGTTCTTC. The V call is TRBV20-1, the J call TRBJ2-1; 13 nucleotides align to TRBD2. This CDR3 comprises 17 residues. Trimming took 0 bases from V and 3 from J; bases not matched to a gene: 5. Looked up from germline, CDR1 is DFQATT and CDR2 is SNEGSKA (reference sequence).

There are many counts of this clonotype. The chain carries TRBV27 and TRBJ1-1, with 10 nucleotides matching TRBD1. Trimming cost V 7 bases and J 5 bases; bases outside gene matches: 10. CDR1 and CDR2 from the germline V gene are MNHEY and SMNVEV (reference sequence). CDR3 size: 15 residues. Here the CDR3 reads CASMVRQGAGTEAFF. The CDR3 coding sequence is TGTGCCAGCATGGTACGACAGGGGGCGGGTACTGAAGCTTTCTTT.

This clonotype has at least ten counts. V usage is TRBV14 and J usage is TRBJ2-1; TRBD2 matches at 11 bases. Trimming at V came to 4 bases and at J to 4 bases, leaving 12 bases not matched to a gene. CDR1 is SGHDN, CDR2 FVKESK, per germline. The CDR3 extends over 18 amino acids. CDR3 residues: CASSRYLAGGTLYNEQFF. The CDR3, as DNA: TGTGCCAGCAGCCGCTATCTAGCGGGAGGTACTCTTTACAATGAGCAGTTCTTC. Filled out from reference TRBV14 and TRBJ2-1, the complete variable domain reads EAGVTQFPSHSVIEKGQTVTLRCDPISGHDNLYWYRRVMGKEIKFLLHFVKESKQDESGMPNNRFLAERTGGTYSTLKVQPAELEDSGVYFCASSRYLAGGTLYNEQFFGPGTRLTVL.

This clonotype was seen a handful of times. It may be a read error: a sequence one base away is much more abundant. The genes are TRBV20-1 and TRBJ1-1; 8 bases are shared with TRBD1. Germline CDR1 is DFQATT and CDR2 is SNEGSKA (reference sequence). There are 13 residues in the CDR3. The CDR3 nucleotides read TGCAGGGCTGGGGACAGGAGAAACACTGAAGCTTTCTTT. Amino acids: CRAGDRRNTEAFF.

This clonotype was picked up a small number of times. The chain recombines TRBV2 with TRBJ1-1, with D uncertain. V was shortened by 6 bases and J by 11 bases, with 13 bases between the two germline ends. Germline CDR1 and CDR2: SNHLY and FYNNEI. CDR3 length: 11 amino acids. The CDR3: CASRESAEAFF. The CDR3 DNA is TGTGCCAGCAGGGAGTCCGCGGAGGCTTTCTTT.

This clonotype was counted many times. Germline and junction disagree at one end, which may indicate a read error. V is TRBV7-8 and J is TRBJ1-1; the match to TRBD1 covers 7 bases. Per the germline V gene, CDR1 is SGHVS and CDR2 is FQNEAQ. The CDR3 covers 16 residues. CDR3 in amino acids: CASSLAPDRVVTEAFF. CDR3 nucleotides: TGTGCCAGCAGCCTAGCCCCCGACAGGGTGGTCACTGAAGCTTTCTTT.

This clonotype was found a few times. This chain links TRBV28 with TRBJ2-3, with D hard to call. The CDR3 length is 12 residues. Germline V gene lookup returns CDR1 MDHEN and CDR2 SYDVKM. V dropped 5 bases and J dropped 6 bases, with 9 bases sitting between them. The CDR3 sequence: CASSPDEDTQYF. CDR3 nucleotide sequence: TGTGCCAGCAGTCCTGATGAGGATACGCAGTATTTT.

In regard to this clonotype: Given a much more abundant clone one base away, this may be a read error. Lacking the conserved final phenylalanine or tryptophan, this CDR3 likely reflects a read error. V usage is TRBV2 and J usage is TRBJ1-5; D gene unclear. With 6 bases removed from V and 0 bases from J, the gap between germline ends came to 12 bases. Germline CDR1 is SNHLY and CDR2 is FYNNEI. CDR3 size: 15 residues. CDR3 loop: CASRPTSYSNQPQHL. The CDR3 nucleotides are TGTGCCAGCAGACCAACAAGTTATAGCAATCAGCCCCAGCATCTT.

In the case of this clonotype: A much bigger clone sits one base away, suggesting this may be a read error. The chain recombines TRBV3-1 with TRBJ1-1; TRBD1 might be the D (5 bases). Trimming pared 0 bases from V and 1 base from J, leaving 6 bases between. This CDR3 is 14 amino acids long. Germline loops: CDR1 LGHDT, CDR2 YNNKEL (reference sequence). The CDR3 reads CASSQEGENTEAFF. In DNA form, the CDR3 reads TGTGCCAGCAGCCAAGAAGGGGAGAACACTGAAGCTTTCTTT.

This clonotype was detected many times. The chain couples TRBV19 to TRBJ1-1; D may be TRBD1 (6 bases). The length of the CDR3 is 16 residues. V shed 4 bases and J shed 4 bases, with 19 bases lying between them. Germline V gene lookup returns CDR1 LNHDA and CDR2 SQIVND (reference sequence). The CDR3 here is CASSTSSGQRGTEAFF. CDR3 coding DNA: TGTGCCAGTAGTACATCCTCGGGACAAAGGGGCACTGAAGCTTTCTTT.

In this sample, this clonotype turned up a few times. The rearrangement links TRBV27 to TRBJ1-2; D remains ambiguous. Germline lookup yields CDR1 MNHEY and CDR2 SMNVEV (reference sequence). The CDR3 consists of 13 residues. V lost 3 bases, J lost 4 bases, and 9 bases lay in between. The CDR3 DNA sequence: TGTGCCAGCAGTTTTACCGGAATCTATGGCTACACCTTC. It yields the protein CASSFTGIYGYTF.

The CDR3, as DNA: TGTGCCAGCAGGGGACCCAGGGGTAGCACAGATACGCAGTATTTT. It codes for CASRGPRGSTDTQYF. The chain links TRBV6-1 to TRBJ2-3; tentative D call: TRBD1 (6 bases). CDR3 size: 15 residues. The V and J ends lost 6 bases and 0 bases respectively, with 13 bases between them. Germline-derived CDR1 and CDR2 are MNHNS and SASEGT.

CDR3 nucleotide sequence: TGTGCCAGTAGTTACGCGGTAAGGGGAGGCACTGAAGCTTTCTTT. It specifies CASSYAVRGGTEAFF. The chain combines TRBV19 with TRBJ1-1; possible D gene TRBD1, 5 bases. The germline gives CDR1 LNHDA, CDR2 SQIVND (reference sequence). The CDR3 covers 15 residues. With 5 bases removed from V and 4 bases from J, the gap between germline ends came to 17 bases.

This clonotype appeared a few times. The rearrangement links TRBV18 to TRBJ1-4; 7 nucleotides agree with TRBD1. The CDR3 is made up of 14 amino acids. The J segment lost 8 bases and the V segment lost 6 bases, leaving 9 bases of the junction unmatched. Germline V lookup: CDR1 KGHSH, CDR2 LQKENI. CDR3 region: CASSKTGYQEKLFF. The CDR3 DNA reads as TGTGCCAGCTCGAAGACAGGGTACCAAGAAAAACTGTTTTTT.

Ten or more counts support this clonotype. V and J are TRBV28 and TRBJ1-1, with TRBD1 matching over 8 bases. The CDR3 totals 14 residues. The V gene end was trimmed by 5 bases and the J gene end by 5 bases; junction bases not matched to a gene: 7. The germline gives CDR1 MDHEN, CDR2 SYDVKM. The CDR3 loop reads CASSLGQGVTEAFF. The CDR3 DNA reads as TGTGCCAGCAGTCTCGGACAGGGAGTTACTGAAGCTTTCTTT.

The chain joins TRBV7-2 to TRBJ1-6; no clear D gene. The CDR3 length is 15 residues. From germline, CDR1 is SGHTA and CDR2 FQGNSA. Trimming removed 3 bases at V and 10 bases at J, with 16 bases between. CDR3 in DNA: TGTGCCAGCAGCTTCTTGAGGCCTCACGGGTCACCCCTCCACTTT. Its protein is CASSFLRPHGSPLHF.